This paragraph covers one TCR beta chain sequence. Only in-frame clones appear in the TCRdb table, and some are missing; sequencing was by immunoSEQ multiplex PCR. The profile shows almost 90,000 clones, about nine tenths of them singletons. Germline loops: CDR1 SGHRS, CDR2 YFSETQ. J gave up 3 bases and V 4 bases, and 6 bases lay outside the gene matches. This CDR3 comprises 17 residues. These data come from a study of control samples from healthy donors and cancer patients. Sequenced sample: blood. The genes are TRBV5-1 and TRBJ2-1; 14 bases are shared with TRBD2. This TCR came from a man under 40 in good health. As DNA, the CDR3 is TGCGCCAGCAGCCCGACTAGCGGGGGGGCGGGCTACAATGAGCAGTTCTTC. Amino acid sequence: CASSPTSGGAGYNEQFF. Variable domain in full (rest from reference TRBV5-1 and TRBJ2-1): KAGVTQTPRYLIKTRGQQVTLSCSPISGHRSVSWYQQTPGQGLQFLFEYFSETQRNKGNFPGRFSGRQFSNSRSEMNVSTLELGDSALYLCASSPTSGGAGYNEQFFGPGTRLTVL.